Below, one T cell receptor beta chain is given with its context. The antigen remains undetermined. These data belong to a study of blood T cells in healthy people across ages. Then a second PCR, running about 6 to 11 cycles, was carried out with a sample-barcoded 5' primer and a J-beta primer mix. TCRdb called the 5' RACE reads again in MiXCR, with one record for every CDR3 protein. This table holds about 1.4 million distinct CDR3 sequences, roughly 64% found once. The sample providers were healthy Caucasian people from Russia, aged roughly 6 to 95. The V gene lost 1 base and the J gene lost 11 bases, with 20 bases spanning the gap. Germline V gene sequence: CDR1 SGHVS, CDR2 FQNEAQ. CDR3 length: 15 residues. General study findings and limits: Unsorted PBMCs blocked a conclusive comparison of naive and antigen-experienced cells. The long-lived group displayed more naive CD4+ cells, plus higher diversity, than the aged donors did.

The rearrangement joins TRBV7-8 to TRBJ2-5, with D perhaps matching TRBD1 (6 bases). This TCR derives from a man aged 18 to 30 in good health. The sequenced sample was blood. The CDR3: CASSLDGGHKIEQYF. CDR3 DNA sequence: TGTGCCAGCAGCTTAGATGGGGGACACAAGATTGAGCAGTACTTC.